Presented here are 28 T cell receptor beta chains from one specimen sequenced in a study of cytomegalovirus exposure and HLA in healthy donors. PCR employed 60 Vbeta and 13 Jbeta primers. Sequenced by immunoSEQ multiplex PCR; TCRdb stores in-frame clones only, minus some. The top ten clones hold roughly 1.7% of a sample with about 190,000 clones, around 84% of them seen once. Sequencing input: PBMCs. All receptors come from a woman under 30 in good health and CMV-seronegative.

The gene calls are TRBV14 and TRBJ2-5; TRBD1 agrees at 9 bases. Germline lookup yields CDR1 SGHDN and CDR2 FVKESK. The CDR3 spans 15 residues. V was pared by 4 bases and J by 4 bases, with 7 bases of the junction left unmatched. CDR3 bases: TGTGCCAGCAGCCCAGGGACAGGGTTCCGAGAGACCCAGTACTTC. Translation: CASSPGTGFRETQYF.

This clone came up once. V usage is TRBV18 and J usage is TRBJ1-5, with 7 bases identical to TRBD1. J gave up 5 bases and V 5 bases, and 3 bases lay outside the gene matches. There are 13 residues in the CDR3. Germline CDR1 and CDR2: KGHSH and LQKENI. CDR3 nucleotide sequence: TGTGCCAGCTCAGATACAGGGGATCAGCCCCAGCATTTT. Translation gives CASSDTGDQPQHF.

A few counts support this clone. CDR3 sequence (DNA): TGTGCCGTACGGGACTCCGGGAACACTGAAGCTTTCTTT. Encoded protein: CAVRDSGNTEAFF. This chain connects TRBV6-5 to TRBJ1-1, with D possibly being TRBD1 (5 bases). V was trimmed by 11 bases and J by 1 base, leaving 14 bases between them. This CDR3 spans 13 amino acids. Germline V lookup: CDR1 MNHEY, CDR2 SVGAGI.

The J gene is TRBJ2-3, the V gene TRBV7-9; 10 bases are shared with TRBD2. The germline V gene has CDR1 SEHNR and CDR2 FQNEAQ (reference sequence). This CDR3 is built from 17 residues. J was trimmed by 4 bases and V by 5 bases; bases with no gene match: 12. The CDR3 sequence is CASSGPRGAGGADTQYF. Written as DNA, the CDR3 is TGTGCCAGCAGCGGCCCGCGGGGAGCGGGGGGGGCAGATACGCAGTATTTT.

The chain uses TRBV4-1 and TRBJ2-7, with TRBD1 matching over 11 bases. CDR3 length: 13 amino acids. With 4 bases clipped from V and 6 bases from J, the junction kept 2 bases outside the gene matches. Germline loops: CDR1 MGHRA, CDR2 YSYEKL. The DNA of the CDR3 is TGCGCCAGCAGCCCGGGACAGGGGGGCGAGCAGTACTTC. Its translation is CASSPGQGGEQYF.

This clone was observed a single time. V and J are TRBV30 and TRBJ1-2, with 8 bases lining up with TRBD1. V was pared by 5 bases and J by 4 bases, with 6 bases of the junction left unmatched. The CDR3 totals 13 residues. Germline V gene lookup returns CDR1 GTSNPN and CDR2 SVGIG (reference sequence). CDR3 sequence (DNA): TGTGCCTGGTCAGGGGGCGTTGTCTATGGCTACACCTTC. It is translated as CAWSGGVVYGYTF.

CDR3 DNA sequence: TGTGCCAGCAGCCATGGACAGGGGGCATCTGAAGCTTTCTTT. This translates into CASSHGQGASEAFF. The genes are TRBV9 and TRBJ1-1; TRBD1 aligns across 11 bases. Germline CDR1 and CDR2: SGDLS and YYNGEE. J gave up 6 bases and V 4 bases, and 5 bases lay outside the gene matches. CDR3 length: 14 residues. The full variable domain, in which reference TRBV9 and TRBJ1-1 provide the parts outside the CDR3, is DSGVTQTPKHLITATGQRVTLRCSPRSGDLSVYWYQQSLDQGLQFLIQYYNGEERAKGNILERFSAQQFPDLHSELNLSSLELGDSALYFCASSHGQGASEAFFGQGTRLTVV.

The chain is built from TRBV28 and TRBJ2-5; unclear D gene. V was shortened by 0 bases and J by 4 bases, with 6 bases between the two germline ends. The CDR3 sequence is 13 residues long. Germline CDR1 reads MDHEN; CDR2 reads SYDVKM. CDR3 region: CASSLWPGETQYF. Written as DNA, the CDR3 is TGTGCCAGCAGTTTATGGCCGGGAGAGACCCAGTACTTC.

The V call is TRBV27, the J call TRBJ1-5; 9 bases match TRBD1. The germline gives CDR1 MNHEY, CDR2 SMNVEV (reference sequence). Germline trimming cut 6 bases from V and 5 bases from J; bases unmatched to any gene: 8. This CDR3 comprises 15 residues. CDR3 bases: TGTGCCAGCAGCCCTAGAACAGGGGGCGATCAGCCCCAGCATTTT. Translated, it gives CASSPRTGGDQPQHF.

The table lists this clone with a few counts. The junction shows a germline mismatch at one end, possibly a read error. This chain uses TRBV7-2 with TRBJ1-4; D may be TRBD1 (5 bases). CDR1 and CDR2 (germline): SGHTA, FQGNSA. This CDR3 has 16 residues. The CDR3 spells CASSPTRGGSKEKLFF. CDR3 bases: TGTGCCAGCAGCCCCACTCGCGGGGGATCTAAGGAAAAACTGTTTTTT.

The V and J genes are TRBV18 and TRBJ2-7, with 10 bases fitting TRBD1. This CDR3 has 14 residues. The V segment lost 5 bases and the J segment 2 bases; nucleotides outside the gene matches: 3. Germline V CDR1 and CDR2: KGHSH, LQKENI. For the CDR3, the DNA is TGTGCCAGCTCAGGGACAGGGGTACCCTACGAGCAGTACTTC. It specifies CASSGTGVPYEQYF.

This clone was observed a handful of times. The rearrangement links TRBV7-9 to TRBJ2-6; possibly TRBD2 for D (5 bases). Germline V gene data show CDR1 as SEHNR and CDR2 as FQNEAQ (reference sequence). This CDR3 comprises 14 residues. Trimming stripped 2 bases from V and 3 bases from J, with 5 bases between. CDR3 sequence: CASSLSGGANVLTF. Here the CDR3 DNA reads TGTGCCAGCAGCTTAAGCGGTGGGGCCAACGTCCTGACTTTC.

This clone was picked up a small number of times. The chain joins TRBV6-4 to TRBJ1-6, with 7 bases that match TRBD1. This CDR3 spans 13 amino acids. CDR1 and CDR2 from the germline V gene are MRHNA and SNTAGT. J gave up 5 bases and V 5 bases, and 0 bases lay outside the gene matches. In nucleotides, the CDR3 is TGTGCCAGCAGTACAGGGGATAATTCACCCCTCCACTTT. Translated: CASSTGDNSPLHF.

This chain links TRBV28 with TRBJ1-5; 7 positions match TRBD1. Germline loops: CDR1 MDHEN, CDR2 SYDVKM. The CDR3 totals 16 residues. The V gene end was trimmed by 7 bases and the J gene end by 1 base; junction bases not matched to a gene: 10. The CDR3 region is CASNTGVPYSNQPQHF. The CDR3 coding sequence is TGTGCCAGCAATACAGGGGTTCCTTACAGCAATCAGCCCCAGCATTTT.

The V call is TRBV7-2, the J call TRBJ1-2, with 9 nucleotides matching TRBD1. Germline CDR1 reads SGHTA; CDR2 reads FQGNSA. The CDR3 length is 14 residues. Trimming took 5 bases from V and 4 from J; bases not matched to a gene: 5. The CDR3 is CASSNRDRVYGYTF. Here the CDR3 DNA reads TGTGCCAGCAGCAACCGGGACAGGGTCTATGGCTACACCTTC. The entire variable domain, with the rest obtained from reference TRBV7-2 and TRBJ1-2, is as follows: GAGVSQSPSNKVTEKGKDVELRCDPISGHTALYWYRQSLGQGLEFLIYFQGNSAPDKSGLPSDRFSAERTGGSVSTLTIQRTQQEDSAVYLCASSNRDRVYGYTFGSGTRLTVV.

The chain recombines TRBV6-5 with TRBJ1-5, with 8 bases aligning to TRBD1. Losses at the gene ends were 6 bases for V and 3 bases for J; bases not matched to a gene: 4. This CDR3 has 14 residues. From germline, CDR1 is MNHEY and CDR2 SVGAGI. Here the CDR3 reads CASRSGQVNQPQHF. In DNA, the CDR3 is TGTGCCAGCAGGTCGGGACAGGTCAATCAGCCCCAGCATTTT.

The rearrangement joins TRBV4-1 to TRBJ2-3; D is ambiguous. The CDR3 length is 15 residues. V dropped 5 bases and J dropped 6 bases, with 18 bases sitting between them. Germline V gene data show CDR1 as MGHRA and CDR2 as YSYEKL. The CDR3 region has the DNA TGCGCCAGCAGCGAAAGCCGTCCTAGAGGCGATACGCAGTATTTT. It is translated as CASSESRPRGDTQYF.

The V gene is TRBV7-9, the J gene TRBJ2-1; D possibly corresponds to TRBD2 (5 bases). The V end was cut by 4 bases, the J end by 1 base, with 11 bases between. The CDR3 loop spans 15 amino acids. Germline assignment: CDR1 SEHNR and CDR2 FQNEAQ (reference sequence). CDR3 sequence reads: CASSSHGGSYNEQFF. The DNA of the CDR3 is TGTGCCAGCAGCTCCCACGGAGGATCCTACAATGAGCAGTTCTTC.

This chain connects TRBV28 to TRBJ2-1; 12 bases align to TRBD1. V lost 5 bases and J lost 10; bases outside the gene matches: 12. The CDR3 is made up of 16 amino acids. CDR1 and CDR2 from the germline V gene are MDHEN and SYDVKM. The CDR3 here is CASSPPGQGAPKEQFF. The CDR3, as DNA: TGTGCCAGCAGTCCGCCGGGACAGGGGGCGCCCAAGGAGCAGTTCTTC.

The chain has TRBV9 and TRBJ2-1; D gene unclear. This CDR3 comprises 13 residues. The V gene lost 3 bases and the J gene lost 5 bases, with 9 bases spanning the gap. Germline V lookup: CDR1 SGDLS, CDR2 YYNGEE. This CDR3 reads CASSAHLNNEQFF. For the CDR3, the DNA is TGTGCCAGCAGCGCCCACTTGAACAATGAGCAGTTCTTC.

CDR3 bases: TGTGCCAGCTCTAAAGCCCAGGATAACACTGAAGCTTTCTTT. Protein product: CASSKAQDNTEAFF. The chain couples TRBV18 to TRBJ1-1; D is unresolved. Germline V gives CDR1 KGHSH, CDR2 LQKENI. V lost 6 bases and J lost 2, with 13 bases in between. CDR3 length: 14 residues.

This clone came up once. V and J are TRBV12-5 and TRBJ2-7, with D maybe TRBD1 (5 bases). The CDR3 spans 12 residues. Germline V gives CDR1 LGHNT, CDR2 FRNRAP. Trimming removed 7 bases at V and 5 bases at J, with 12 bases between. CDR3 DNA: TGTGCTAGTGTCTCCGACAGTCACGAGCAGTACTTC. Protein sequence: CASVSDSHEQYF.

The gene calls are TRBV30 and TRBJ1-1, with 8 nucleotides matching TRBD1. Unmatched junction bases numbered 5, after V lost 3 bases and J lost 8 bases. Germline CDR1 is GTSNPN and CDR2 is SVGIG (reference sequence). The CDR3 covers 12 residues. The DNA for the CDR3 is TGTGCCTGGAGCGCGCAGGGGGCAGAAGCTTTCTTT. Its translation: CAWSAQGAEAFF.

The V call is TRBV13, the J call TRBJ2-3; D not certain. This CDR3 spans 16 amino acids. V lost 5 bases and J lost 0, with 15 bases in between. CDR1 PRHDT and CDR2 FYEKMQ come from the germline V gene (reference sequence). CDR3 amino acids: CASSPLNGPSTDTQYF. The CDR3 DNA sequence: TGTGCCAGCAGCCCGCTTAATGGGCCCAGCACAGATACGCAGTATTTT.

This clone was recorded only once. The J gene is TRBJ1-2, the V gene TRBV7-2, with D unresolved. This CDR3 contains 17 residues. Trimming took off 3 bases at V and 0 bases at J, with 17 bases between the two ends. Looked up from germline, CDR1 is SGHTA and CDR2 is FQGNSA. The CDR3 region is CASSLVSGALANYGYTF. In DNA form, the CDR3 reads TGTGCCAGCAGCTTGGTATCGGGTGCGTTAGCTAACTATGGCTACACCTTC.

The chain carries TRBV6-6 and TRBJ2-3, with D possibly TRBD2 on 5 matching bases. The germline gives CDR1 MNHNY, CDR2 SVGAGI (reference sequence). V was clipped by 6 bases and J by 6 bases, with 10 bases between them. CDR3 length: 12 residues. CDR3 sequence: CASSQLVDTQYF. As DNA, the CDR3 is TGTGCCAGCAGCCAACTAGTGGATACGCAGTATTTT.

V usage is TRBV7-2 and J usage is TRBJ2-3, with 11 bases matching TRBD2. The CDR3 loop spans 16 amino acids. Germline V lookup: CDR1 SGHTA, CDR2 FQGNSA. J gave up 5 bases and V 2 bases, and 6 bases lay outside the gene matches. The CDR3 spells CASSLRGLAGGDTQYF. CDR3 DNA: TGTGCCAGCAGCTTAAGAGGCCTAGCGGGGGGAGATACGCAGTATTTT.

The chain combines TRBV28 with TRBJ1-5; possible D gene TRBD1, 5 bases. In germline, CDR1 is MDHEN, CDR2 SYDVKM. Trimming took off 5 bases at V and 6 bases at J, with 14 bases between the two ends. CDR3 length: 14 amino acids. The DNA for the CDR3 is TGTGCCAGCAGTCGAAGATTGGGGGGTCAGCCCCAGCATTTT. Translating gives CASSRRLGGQPQHF.